One sample yielded the 21 T cell receptor beta chains listed below, sequenced in a study of shared clonotypes between healthy human individuals. The repertoire was sequenced with immunoSEQ multiplex PCR; TCRdb's copy has only in-frame clones and lacks some. In the table there are about 2 million clones, less than 95% of which are singletons. Naive-designated CD8 cells lacked CD45RO, were positively enriched for CCR7, and omitted terminally differentiated effector memory CD45RA+ cells. Sequenced input: naive CD8+ T cells sorted from blood. The receptors were gathered from a man younger than 35 in good health.

V gene TRBV19 combines with J gene TRBJ2-2, with D unclear. CDR1 is LNHDA and CDR2 is SQIVND in the germline V gene (reference sequence). CDR3 length: 13 amino acids. The V gene lost 5 bases and the J gene lost 5 bases, with 9 bases spanning the gap. Here the CDR3 reads CASSWTVTGELFF. CDR3 sequence (DNA): TGTGCCAGTAGTTGGACGGTGACCGGGGAGCTGTTTTTT. Complete variable domain (other parts from reference TRBV19 and TRBJ2-2): DGGITQSPKYLFRKEGQNVTLSCEQNLNHDAMYWYRQDPGQGLRLIYYSQIVNDFQKGDIAEGYSVSREKKESFPLTVTSAQKNPTAFYLCASSWTVTGELFFGEGSRLTVL.

The rearrangement links TRBV7-6 to TRBJ1-2; weak D call: TRBD1 (5 bases). V was clipped by 5 bases and J by 2 bases, with 12 bases between them. In germline, CDR1 is SGHVS, CDR2 FNYEAQ. This CDR3 spans 14 amino acids. CDR3 DNA: TGTGCCAGCAGCCCTATGACAGCCAACTATGGCTACACCTTC. Protein: CASSPMTANYGYTF. Filled out from reference TRBV7-6 and TRBJ1-2, the complete variable domain reads GAGVSQSPRYKVTKRGQDVALRCDPISGHVSLYWYRQALGQGPEFLTYFNYEAQQDKSGLPNDRFSAERPEGSISTLTIQRTEQRDSAMYRCASSPMTANYGYTFGSGTRLTVV.

CDR3 in DNA: TGTGCCAGCAGCCACCGCCTAGCGGGAGAGATCCCAGATACGCAGTATTTT. Its protein is CASSHRLAGEIPDTQYF. V and J are TRBV11-2 and TRBJ2-3; TRBD2 agrees at 10 bases. The V gene end was trimmed by 5 bases and the J gene end by 4 bases; junction bases not matched to a gene: 12. The CDR3 has 17 amino acids. Germline V CDR1 and CDR2: SGHAT, FQNNGV.

This chain uses TRBV4-1 with TRBJ1-3, with D hard to call. The germline gives CDR1 MGHRA, CDR2 YSYEKL. CDR3 length: 17 residues. Trimming took off 1 base at V and 0 bases at J, with 13 bases between the two ends. As DNA, the CDR3 is TGCGCCAGCAGCCAAGTCTTTGTTTTGCCCTCTGGAAACACCATATATTTT. This sequence encodes CASSQVFVLPSGNTIYF.

About this clone: The identical CDR3 is also encoded by other nucleotide sequences in the sample. This chain joins TRBV5-4 and TRBJ1-2; D unresolved. V was cut by 4 bases and J by 2 bases, with 9 bases left in between. CDR1 and CDR2 from the germline V gene are SGHNT and YYREEE (reference sequence). This CDR3 comprises 13 residues. CDR3 sequence: CASSPDGNYGYTF. CDR3 DNA: TGTGCCAGCAGCCCCGACGGGAACTATGGCTACACCTTC.

The chain employs TRBV6-5 and TRBJ2-3; 8 bases match TRBD1. Trimming took 2 bases from V and 2 from J; bases not matched to a gene: 3. Germline V gene data show CDR1 as MNHEY and CDR2 as SVGAGI. CDR3 length equals 15 residues. This chain's CDR3 is CASSYRTGHTDTQYF. CDR3 coding DNA: TGTGCCAGCAGTTACCGGACAGGGCACACAGATACGCAGTATTTT.

The chain combines TRBV7-8 with TRBJ1-1; D is ambiguous. V was trimmed by 0 bases and J by 5 bases, leaving 13 bases between them. Germline-derived CDR1 and CDR2 are SGHVS and FQNEAQ. The CDR3 length is 15 residues. The CDR3 reads CASSLAAEARTEAFF. The CDR3 DNA reads as TGTGCCAGCAGCTTAGCGGCGGAGGCGCGGACTGAAGCTTTCTTT.

The chain combines TRBV16 with TRBJ2-1; D gene unclear. Germline V gene lookup returns CDR1 KGHSY and CDR2 FQNENV. V was clipped by 8 bases and J by 8 bases, with 19 bases between them. The CDR3 runs to 14 residues. The CDR3 DNA follows: TGTGCCAGCTGCTCGGCATCATATTACGATGAGCAGTTCTTC. Translated: CASCSASYYDEQFF. Looking up the rest from reference TRBV16 and TRBJ2-1 gives the full variable domain: GEEVAQTPKHLVRGEGQKAKLYCAPIKGHSYVFWYQQVLKNEFKFLISFQNENVFDETGMPKERFSAKCLPNSPCSLEIQATKLEDSAVYFCASCSASYYDEQFFGPGTRLTVL.

This sequence joins TRBV4-3 and TRBJ2-1; D is unresolved. V was clipped by 6 bases and J by 0 bases, with 15 bases between them. CDR1 is LGHNA, CDR2 YSLEER, per germline. The CDR3 runs to 16 residues. The CDR3 sequence: CASSSLMSLSYNEQFF. The CDR3 bases are TGCGCCAGCAGTTCGTTGATGTCCCTCTCCTACAATGAGCAGTTCTTC.

The J gene is TRBJ2-2, the V gene TRBV29-1; perhaps D is TRBD1 or TRBD2 (5 bases each). The CDR3 contains 12 residues. V dropped 2 bases and J dropped 7 bases, with 8 bases sitting between them. Germline V CDR1 and CDR2: SQVTM, ANQGSEA. The CDR3 sequence is CSVERGDGELFF. The CDR3 coding sequence is TGCAGCGTTGAACGAGGGGACGGGGAGCTGTTTTTT.

This chain joins TRBV28 and TRBJ1-1; D is uncertain. Germline V lookup: CDR1 MDHEN, CDR2 SYDVKM. Trimming took off 6 bases at V and 1 base at J, with 9 bases between the two ends. The CDR3 covers 13 residues. DNA of the CDR3: TGTGCCAGCAGGGAACACAGGAACACTGAAGCTTTCTTT. This translates into CASREHRNTEAFF.

V usage is TRBV4-1 and J usage is TRBJ2-1; D might be TRBD2 (7 bases). The length of the CDR3 is 12 residues. Per the germline V gene, CDR1 is MGHRA and CDR2 is YSYEKL. Trimming took off 6 bases at V and 11 bases at J, with 14 bases between the two ends. CDR3 protein: CASRVPGGQQFF. Here the CDR3 DNA reads TGCGCCAGCAGGGTACCCGGGGGGCAGCAGTTCTTC.

The V gene is TRBV7-2, the J gene TRBJ1-6; D is unresolved. V was clipped by 5 bases and J by 8 bases, with 10 bases between them. Germline CDR1 reads SGHTA; CDR2 reads FQGNSA. This CDR3 is 13 amino acids long. For the CDR3, the DNA is TGTGCCAGCAGCGCTTACCTAGATTCACCCCTCCACTTT. It encodes CASSAYLDSPLHF.

With respect to this clone: This sample includes further DNA sequences coding for the same CDR3. The chain has TRBV27 and TRBJ2-5, with D unresolved. Germline CDR1 is MNHEY and CDR2 is SMNVEV (reference sequence). The ends were cut back, 2 bases at V and 4 bases at J, with 8 bases in the middle. CDR3 length: 13 amino acids. The CDR3 sequence: CASSLGVGETQYF. CDR3 DNA sequence: TGTGCCAGCAGTTTAGGTGTCGGAGAGACCCAGTACTTC.

The chain joins TRBV7-9 to TRBJ2-7; D unresolved. The CDR3 runs to 15 residues. Germline V CDR1 and CDR2: SEHNR, FQNEAQ (reference sequence). V shed 2 bases and J shed 3 bases, with 14 bases lying between them. The CDR3 here is CASSLSEGSGYEQYF. The CDR3 DNA reads TGTGCCAGCAGCTTATCGGAAGGGTCTGGCTACGAGCAGTACTTC. Based on the CDR3 plus reference TRBV7-9 and TRBJ2-7, the full variable domain is DTGVSQNPRHKITKRGQNVTFRCDPISEHNRLYWYRQTLGQGPEFLTYFQNEAQLEKSRLLSDRFSAERPKGSFSTLEIQRTEQGDSAMYLCASSLSEGSGYEQYFGPGTRLTVT.

On this clone: Other nucleotide sequences in the sample specify the same CDR3. The CDR3 loop is CAISGESYEQYF. The CDR3 DNA sequence: TGTGCCATCAGCGGCGAGTCCTACGAGCAGTACTTC. V gene TRBV10-3 combines with J gene TRBJ2-7; D is unresolved. The CDR3 length is 12 residues. Trimming pared 6 bases from V and 1 base from J, leaving 7 bases between. Per germline, CDR1 ENHRY and CDR2 SYGVKD.

The V and J genes are TRBV6-5 and TRBJ1-2; 8 bases line up with TRBD1. V shed 4 bases, J shed 3 bases, and the junction held 4 bases outside the gene matches. The germline gives CDR1 MNHEY, CDR2 SVGAGI. CDR3 length equals 14 residues. The DNA of the CDR3 is TGTGCCAGCAGTTGGACAGGGCTTGACTATGGCTACACCTTC. It translates to CASSWTGLDYGYTF.

This chain uses TRBV5-1 with TRBJ2-3, with D possibly being TRBD1 (5 bases). Trimming removed 3 bases from V and 2 bases from J, with 7 bases in between. There are 13 residues in the CDR3. In germline, CDR1 is SGHRS, CDR2 YFSETQ. The CDR3 DNA reads as TGCGCCAGCAGCTCGGACATCACAGATACGCAGTATTTT. Translated, it gives CASSSDITDTQYF.

This chain joins TRBV28 and TRBJ2-7; 8 nucleotides align to TRBD1. Looked up from germline, CDR1 is MDHEN and CDR2 is SYDVKM. V dropped 6 bases and J dropped 7; count of bases not matched to a gene: 20. The CDR3 runs 17 residues. For the CDR3, the DNA is TGTGCCAGCAGCCTCGACAGGGGATACCCTAAATCGGGTGAGCAGTACTTC. As protein: CASSLDRGYPKSGEQYF. The entire variable domain, with the rest obtained from reference TRBV28 and TRBJ2-7, is as follows: DVKVTQSSRYLVKRTGEKVFLECVQDMDHENMFWYRQDPGLGLRLIYFSYDVKMKEKGDIPEGYSVSREKKERFSLILESASTNQTSMYLCASSLDRGYPKSGEQYFGPGTRLTVT.

The chain uses TRBV5-4 and TRBJ2-1; D remains ambiguous. Germline loops: CDR1 SGHNT, CDR2 YYREEE (reference sequence). The CDR3 totals 14 residues. V was clipped by 4 bases and J by 2 bases, with 10 bases between them. As DNA, the CDR3 is TGTGCCAGCAGCATAGCCGGTACCTACAATGAGCAGTTCTTC. This translates into CASSIAGTYNEQFF.

V is TRBV19 and J is TRBJ1-4; no firm D call. There are 14 residues in the CDR3. Germline V CDR1 and CDR2: LNHDA, SQIVND (reference sequence). V was clipped by 3 bases and J by 4 bases, with 9 bases between them. The CDR3 region is CASSIMAGNEKLFF. Here the CDR3 DNA reads TGTGCCAGTAGTATTATGGCCGGTAATGAAAAACTGTTTTTT.